This T cell receptor (beta chain) appears in the sequencing data of a study of shared clonotypes between healthy human individuals. Study-level findings and limits: The sole specimen, blood, was sampled, and tissue repertoires likely differ. The study found about 5% of naive CD4 clonotypes shared across four donors. The study found lower generation probabilities in non-shared clonotypes than in those shared by all four donors.

Assay used: immunoSEQ multiplex PCR; TCRdb lists only in-frame clones, some missing. This table has approximately 2.4 million clones, approximately 95% appearing once. The CDR3 consists of 14 residues. Germline-derived CDR1 and CDR2 are MNHEY and SMNVEV (reference sequence). V trimming: 7 bases; J trimming: 7 bases; junction bases outside the gene matches: 11. This clone came up once. The antigen is not known. The rearrangement links TRBV27 to TRBJ1-2; 8 nucleotides agree with TRBD1. The sample comprised naive CD4+ T cells sorted from blood. As for subset: CD45RA+ positively selected. The sequence was obtained from a young man in good health. CDR3 protein: CASTKRLTGGGYTF. The DNA for the CDR3 is TGTGCCAGCACAAAAAGATTAACAGGGGGTGGCTACACCTTC.